The next 15 T cell receptor beta chains were all read from a single sample in a study of blood T cell repertoires in COVID-19 (dated by TCRdb to 2019 to 2021). The method was the immunoSEQ multiplex PCR assay. TCRdb holds this immuneACCESS table with in-frame rearrangements only. Some clones are missing; in checked studies, unresolved V genes explain under half, and the rest has no known cause. This sample has about 71,000 clones in its table, and about nine tenths of those were observed once. The top ten constitute 1.5% to 2% of the sample. Sequenced material: peripheral blood. The receptors originated from a young man with acute or convalescent COVID-19.

The chain recombines TRBV6-2 or TRBV6-3 with TRBJ1-2; possibly TRBD1 for D (5 bases). This CDR3 is built from 18 residues. Germline V gives CDR1 MNHEY, CDR2 SVGEGT. V lost 6 bases and J 1 base, leaving 24 bases between the germline ends. CDR3 amino acids: CASSSYHGHLKNNYGYTF. CDR3 bases: TGTGCCAGCAGCTCATACCACGGACATTTGAAAAATAACTATGGCTACACCTTC.

V and J are TRBV12-3 or TRBV12-4 and TRBJ1-2; 8 bases are shared with TRBD1. The ends lost 6 bases at V and 8 bases at J; junction bases unmatched: 5. This CDR3 has 12 amino acids. The CDR3 region has the DNA TGTGCCAGCAGCCCGACAGGGGAGGGCTACACCTTC. Translating gives CASSPTGEGYTF.

CDR3 loop: CASSQPPGQRVPDTQYF. The CDR3 nucleotides read TGTGCCAGCAGTCAACCCCCGGGACAGAGGGTTCCAGATACGCAGTATTTT. The rearrangement links TRBV27 to TRBJ2-3, with 7 bases fitting TRBD1. Germline lookup yields CDR1 MNHEY and CDR2 SMNVEV (reference sequence). CDR3 length: 17 residues. The V gene end was trimmed by 5 bases and the J gene end by 4 bases; junction bases not matched to a gene: 15.

The chain uses TRBV18 and TRBJ2-1, with 9 bases that match TRBD1. There are 15 residues in the CDR3. V shed 4 bases, J shed 6 bases, and the junction held 7 bases outside the gene matches. From germline, CDR1 is KGHSH and CDR2 LQKENI. This CDR3 reads CASSRGQGSTNEQFF. In DNA form, the CDR3 reads TGTGCCAGCTCACGGGGACAGGGCTCTACCAATGAGCAGTTCTTC.

The chain has TRBV5-1 and TRBJ1-1; D is unresolved. Trimming pared 3 bases from V and 1 base from J, leaving 4 bases between. The CDR3 is 12 amino acids. Germline V gives CDR1 SGHRS, CDR2 YFSETQ. This chain's CDR3 is CASSSGNTEAFF. The CDR3 DNA reads TGCGCCAGCAGCTCGGGGAACACTGAAGCTTTCTTT.

The chain recombines TRBV5-1 with TRBJ2-2, with 7 bases fitting TRBD1. This CDR3 has 17 residues. V shed 4 bases and J 0 bases; nucleotides not matched to a gene: 9. Germline assignment: CDR1 SGHRS and CDR2 YFSETQ. The CDR3 here is CASSPKQGRANTGELFF. The CDR3 DNA follows: TGCGCCAGCAGCCCAAAACAGGGGAGAGCGAACACCGGGGAGCTGTTTTTT.

This clone was seen once. The gene calls are TRBV7-3 and TRBJ2-7, with 9 bases matching TRBD1. Germline V gives CDR1 SGHTA, CDR2 FQGTGA. The length of the CDR3 is 17 residues. Losses at the gene ends were 5 bases for V and 4 bases for J; bases not matched to a gene: 15. The CDR3 loop reads CASSPWALTGGAYEQYF. CDR3 sequence (DNA): TGTGCCAGCAGCCCCTGGGCCCTAACAGGGGGCGCGTACGAGCAGTACTTC.

This clone was seen a few times. This rearrangement joins TRBV5-1 to TRBJ1-1; 7 bases agree with TRBD1. V lost 6 bases, J lost 7 bases, and 15 bases stayed unmatched. The CDR3 is 15 amino acids. From germline, CDR1 is SGHRS and CDR2 YFSETQ. CDR3 protein: CASMTGTVHRGEAFF. The CDR3 DNA sequence: TGCGCCAGCATGACCGGGACAGTCCATCGAGGTGAAGCTTTCTTT.

The chain is built from TRBV28 and TRBJ2-2; 9 bases align to TRBD2. CDR1 MDHEN and CDR2 SYDVKM come from the germline V gene. With 2 bases clipped from V and 5 bases from J, the junction kept 9 bases outside the gene matches. The CDR3 extends over 17 amino acids. CDR3 in DNA: TGTGCCAGCAGTTTAATCGCGCTAGCGGGGAATACCGGGGAGCTGTTTTTT. Translating gives CASSLIALAGNTGELFF.

This chain links TRBV7-9 with TRBJ1-5, with 10 bases aligning to TRBD1. J gave up 2 bases and V 5 bases, and 3 bases lay outside the gene matches. The length of the CDR3 is 15 residues. The germline gives CDR1 SEHNR, CDR2 FQNEAQ (reference sequence). This CDR3 reads CASSRQGAGNQPQHF. The CDR3 region has the DNA TGTGCCAGCAGCCGACAGGGGGCGGGCAATCAGCCCCAGCATTTT.

The V and J genes are TRBV4-3 and TRBJ1-2; D not resolved. This CDR3 region has 15 residues. With 0 bases removed from V and 8 bases from J, the gap between germline ends came to 16 bases. Germline-derived CDR1 and CDR2 are LGHNA and YSLEER. CDR3 in amino acids: CASSQDFWRVAGYTF. The CDR3 DNA sequence: TGCGCCAGCAGCCAAGATTTCTGGAGGGTCGCGGGCTACACCTTC.

This clone was recorded only once. The chain links TRBV18 to TRBJ2-2; 8 bases are shared with TRBD1. The CDR3 length is 15 residues. Per germline, CDR1 KGHSH and CDR2 LQKENI. Germline trimming cut 4 bases from V and 1 base from J; bases unmatched to any gene: 2. The CDR3 coding sequence is TGTGCCAGCTCACTAGGGACAGGGAACACCGGGGAGCTGTTTTTT. This encodes CASSLGTGNTGELFF.

This sequence joins TRBV5-4 and TRBJ2-5; 7 bases map to TRBD1. The junction had 9 bases not matched to a gene; V was cut back by 2 bases and J by 5 bases. CDR3 length: 15 amino acids. Germline V gene data show CDR1 as SGHNT and CDR2 as YYREEE (reference sequence). The CDR3 spells CASSFLRGGWETQYF. The CDR3 nucleotides are TGTGCCAGCAGCTTCCTCCGAGGGGGCTGGGAGACCCAGTACTTC.

The chain is built from TRBV24-1 and TRBJ2-1; TRBD1 matches at 10 bases. Germline assignment: CDR1 KGHDR and CDR2 SFDVKD. This CDR3 is built from 15 residues. V lost 0 bases and J lost 6; bases outside the gene matches: 1. The CDR3 DNA reads as TGTGCCACCAGTGATTTGGGGACAGGGGTCAATGAGCAGTTCTTC. Amino acids: CATSDLGTGVNEQFF.

V and J are TRBV5-6 and TRBJ2-7; the match to TRBD1 covers 7 bases. The CDR3 has 14 residues. The V segment lost 2 bases and the J segment 5 bases; nucleotides outside the gene matches: 7. The germline CDR1 and CDR2 sequences are SGHDT and YYEEEE. The CDR3 sequence: CASSLRTGVNEQYF. The DNA of the CDR3 is TGTGCCAGCAGCTTACGAACAGGGGTTAACGAGCAGTACTTC.